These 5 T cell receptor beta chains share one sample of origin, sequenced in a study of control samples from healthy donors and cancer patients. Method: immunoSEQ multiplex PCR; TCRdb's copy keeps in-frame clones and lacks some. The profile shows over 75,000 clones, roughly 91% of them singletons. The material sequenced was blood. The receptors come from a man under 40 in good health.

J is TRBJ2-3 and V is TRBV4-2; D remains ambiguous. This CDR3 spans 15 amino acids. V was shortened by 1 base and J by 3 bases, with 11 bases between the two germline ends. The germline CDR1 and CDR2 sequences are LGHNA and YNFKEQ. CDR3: CASSQGHSTTDTQYF. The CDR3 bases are TGTGCCAGCAGCCAAGGTCACAGTACTACAGATACGCAGTATTTT.

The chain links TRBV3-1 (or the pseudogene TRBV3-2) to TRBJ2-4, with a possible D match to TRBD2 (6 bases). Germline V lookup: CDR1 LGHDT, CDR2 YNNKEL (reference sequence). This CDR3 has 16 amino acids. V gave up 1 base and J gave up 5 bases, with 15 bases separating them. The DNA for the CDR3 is TGTGCCAGCAGCCAAGTCGTCGGCGGGGCCCAAAACATTCAGTACTTC. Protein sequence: CASSQVVGGAQNIQYF.

CDR3 DNA sequence: TGCAGCGCGGAAGGGCGTCCCCAGCATTTT. This codes for CSAEGRPQHF. V is TRBV29-1 and J is TRBJ1-5; D gene unclear. Germline V gene lookup returns CDR1 SQVTM and CDR2 ANQGSEA. The CDR3 totals 10 residues. Trimming stripped 7 bases from V and 10 bases from J, with 11 bases between. The complete variable domain, with remaining parts taken from reference TRBV29-1 and TRBJ1-5, reads SAVISQKPSRDICQRGTSLTIQCQVDSQVTMMFWYRQQPGQSLTLIATANQGSEATYESGFVIDKFPISRPNLTFSTLTVSNMSPEDSSIYLCSAEGRPQHFGDGTRLSIL.

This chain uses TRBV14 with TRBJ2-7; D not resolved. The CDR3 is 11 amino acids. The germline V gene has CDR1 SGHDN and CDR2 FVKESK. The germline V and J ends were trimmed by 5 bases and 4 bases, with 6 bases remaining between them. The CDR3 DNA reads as TGTGCCAGCAGCTACATTTACGAGCAGTACTTC. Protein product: CASSYIYEQYF.

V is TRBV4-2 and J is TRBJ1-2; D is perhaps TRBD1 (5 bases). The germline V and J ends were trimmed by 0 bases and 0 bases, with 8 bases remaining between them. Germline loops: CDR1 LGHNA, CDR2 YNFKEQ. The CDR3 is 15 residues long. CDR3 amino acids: CASSQEGGANYGYTF. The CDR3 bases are TGTGCCAGCAGCCAAGAGGGGGGGGCTAACTATGGCTACACCTTC.